A single sample is the source of the 27 T cell receptor beta chains below, sequenced in a study of blood T cells in healthy people across ages. For the second PCR, which ran for roughly 6 to 11 cycles, a sample-barcoded 5' primer and a J-beta primer mix were used. TCRdb reprocessed the 5' RACE reads via MiXCR and lists one record per CDR3 protein. The sample holds 800,000 to 900,000 distinct CDR3 sequences, less than 80% seen once. What was sequenced was blood. These receptors came from a man younger than 45 in good health.

This clonotype came up once. V is TRBV18 and J is TRBJ2-4; TRBD1 matches at 9 bases. The J call may be incorrect, as the DNA end agrees better with TRBJ2-7. The CDR3 contains 14 residues. Germline values: CDR1 KGHSH, CDR2 LQKENI. The CDR3 sequence is CASSPSGTGTEQYF. In DNA, the CDR3 is TGTGCCAGCTCACCTTCCGGGACAGGGACCGAGCAGTACTTC.

The CDR3 sequence: CASSLGLMNTAKNIQYF. The CDR3 nucleotides are TGTGCCAGCAGCTTGGGGCTGATGAATACAGCCAAAAACATTCAGTACTTC. This rearrangement joins TRBV5-6 to TRBJ2-4; D call uncertain. The CDR3 consists of 17 residues. Between the trimmed V and J ends, which lost 0 bases and 0 bases, there was a span of 13 bases. CDR1 SGHDT and CDR2 YYEEEE come from the germline V gene.

The rearrangement uses TRBV18 and TRBJ2-7; maybe TRBD1 (6 bases). V lost 6 bases and J 2 bases, leaving 17 bases between the germline ends. Germline V CDR1 and CDR2: KGHSH, LQKENI. This CDR3 region has 15 residues. The CDR3 region has the DNA TGTGCCAGCTCGCCAACAGGGCCCCGGGCCTACGAGCAGTACTTC. This sequence encodes CASSPTGPRAYEQYF.

Only a few counts were recorded for this clonotype. The chain uses TRBV7-3 and TRBJ2-2, with 10 nucleotides matching TRBD2. Germline values: CDR1 SGHTA, CDR2 FQGTGA. The CDR3 is made up of 19 amino acids. Trimming cost V 5 bases and J 3 bases; bases outside gene matches: 15. Here the CDR3 reads CASSPLVAPSGGDTGELFF. CDR3 nucleotides: TGTGCCAGCAGCCCGTTGGTGGCCCCTAGCGGGGGAGACACCGGGGAGCTGTTTTTT.

This rearrangement joins TRBV6-1 to TRBJ2-2; the D gene is possibly TRBD1 (6 bases). The germline V gene encodes CDR1 MNHNS and CDR2 SASEGT. V lost 8 bases, J lost 6 bases, and 16 bases lay in between. This CDR3 is built from 14 residues. CDR3 region: CASEWAGEAGELFF. As DNA, the CDR3 is TGTGCCAGCGAGTGGGCAGGGGAAGCCGGGGAGCTGTTTTTT.

The chain joins TRBV2 to TRBJ2-6, with a weak D call TRBD1 (5 bases). V was shortened by 7 bases and J by 1 base, with 17 bases between the two germline ends. Germline V gives CDR1 SNHLY, CDR2 FYNNEI. This CDR3 has 17 residues. The CDR3 spells CASKQGTGRSGANVLTF. The CDR3 DNA reads TGTGCCAGCAAGCAGGGCACCGGTCGATCTGGGGCCAACGTCCTGACTTTC.

This clonotype was seen at least ten times. The rearrangement joins TRBV29-1 to TRBJ2-3; 7 bases map to TRBD1. V shed 6 bases, J shed 5 bases, and the junction held 8 bases outside the gene matches. The CDR3 is 13 amino acids. CDR1 is SQVTM and CDR2 is ANQGSEA in the germline V gene. The CDR3 bases are TGCAGCGTCGCACAGGGGACCAAAGATACGCAGTATTTT. It translates to CSVAQGTKDTQYF.

The V call is TRBV21-1, the J call TRBJ2-7; the table's D gene call, TRBD1, was not cross checked with the DNA. The end of the DNA fits TRBJ2-5 better, so the J call may be wrong. TRBV21-1 is described as a pseudogene. The CDR3 consists of 16 residues. CDR3 amino acids: CASSKAAGASWETQYF. In DNA, the CDR3 is TGTGCCAGCAGCAAAGCGGCGGGGGCCTCCTGGGAGACCCAGTACTTC.

The chain links TRBV4-3 to TRBJ1-5, with 7 bases aligning to TRBD1. Germline trimming cut 0 bases from V and 3 bases from J; bases unmatched to any gene: 8. This CDR3 has 17 amino acids. Germline CDR1 LGHNA, CDR2 YSLEER. CDR3 in DNA: TGCGCCAGCAGCCAAGATGCGGCAGGACAGGCCAATCAGCCCCAGCATTTT. Amino acid sequence: CASSQDAAGQANQPQHF.

This chain links TRBV7-2 with TRBJ2-6, with D tentatively TRBD1 (5 bases). The V gene lost 1 base and the J gene lost 5 bases, with 15 bases spanning the gap. The germline V gene has CDR1 SGHTA and CDR2 FQGNSA. This CDR3 region has 17 residues. CDR3 residues: CASSLGTRAPRANVLTF. DNA for the CDR3: TGTGCCAGCAGCTTAGGGACCAGGGCACCTAGGGCCAACGTCCTGACTTTC. The variable domain in full, completed from reference TRBV7-2 and TRBJ2-6, reads GAGVSQSPSNKVTEKGKDVELRCDPISGHTALYWYRQSLGQGLEFLIYFQGNSAPDKSGLPSDRFSAERTGGSVSTLTIQRTQQEDSAVYLCASSLGTRAPRANVLTFGAGSRLTVL.

V and J are TRBV2 and TRBJ2-4; D may be TRBD1 (6 bases). This CDR3 has 15 residues. The V and J ends lost 3 bases and 5 bases respectively, with 14 bases between them. CDR1 is SNHLY, CDR2 FYNNEI, per germline. The DNA for the CDR3 is TGTGCCAGCAGTGATACGGCAGGGGCCCAAAACATTCAGTACTTC. It translates to CASSDTAGAQNIQYF.

V and J are TRBV27 and TRBJ2-7, with TRBD1 as a possible D gene (6 bases). Germline loops: CDR1 MNHEY, CDR2 SMNVEV (reference sequence). Trimming took off 5 bases at V and 0 bases at J, with 17 bases between the two ends. The CDR3 covers 16 residues. The CDR3 spells CASSIRVGATSYEQYF. DNA for the CDR3: TGTGCCAGCAGTATAAGGGTGGGGGCAACCTCCTACGAGCAGTACTTC.

This chain connects TRBV24-1 to TRBJ2-4, with 10 bases lining up with TRBD1. The CDR3 extends over 16 amino acids. V lost 4 bases and J lost 13; bases outside the gene matches: 15. The germline gives CDR1 KGHDR, CDR2 SFDVKD. CDR3 nucleotide sequence: TGTGCCACCAGTGACCCCGGGACAGGGGAGGTAGCGGAGCAGTACTTC. Residues: CATSDPGTGEVAEQYF.

The chain has TRBV6-6 and TRBJ2-5; 14 bases are shared with TRBD2. The DNA end is more similar to TRBJ2-7, so the J call may be wrong. The CDR3 length is 17 residues. Germline V gene data show CDR1 as MNHNY and CDR2 as SVGAGI (reference sequence). The CDR3 protein is CASSFPGTSGGNYEQYF. CDR3 DNA sequence: TGTGCCAGCAGTTTCCCCGGGACTAGCGGGGGCAACTACGAGCAGTACTTC.

The J gene is TRBJ1-4, the V gene TRBV13; weak D call: TRBD1 (5 bases). Germline lookup yields CDR1 PRHDT and CDR2 FYEKMQ (reference sequence). The V gene lost 1 base and the J gene lost 7 bases, with 19 bases spanning the gap. The CDR3 has 17 residues. CDR3 region: CASSLVGDGSTSEKLFF. CDR3 nucleotides: TGTGCCAGCAGCTTAGTGGGGGATGGTTCGACGAGTGAAAAACTGTTTTTT.

Only a few counts were recorded for this clonotype. The genes are TRBV29-1 and TRBJ2-4; D possibly corresponds to TRBD2 (6 bases). The CDR3 totals 13 residues. Germline values: CDR1 SQVTM, CDR2 ANQGSEA. DNA of the CDR3: TGCGTAGCGTTGGGGGGAACCAAAAACATTCAGTACTTC. Residues: CVALGGTKNIQYF. Drawing the rest from reference TRBV29-1 and TRBJ2-4, the complete variable domain is SAVISQKPSRDICQRGTSLTIQCQVDSQVTMMFWYRQQPGQSLTLIATANQGSEATYESGFVIDKFPISRPNLTFSTLTVSNMSPEDSSIYLCVALGGTKNIQYFGAGTRLSVL.

Points on this clonotype: One end of the junction does not line up with germline, which may come from a read error. The chain uses TRBV28 and TRBJ1-2; D is unclear. The germline V gene has CDR1 MDHEN and CDR2 SYDVKM. The CDR3 consists of 13 residues. The CDR3 coding sequence is TGTGCCGGCAGAAACAGTACCCGCTATGGCTACACCTTC. The encoded protein is CAGRNSTRYGYTF.

The chain links TRBV6-5 to TRBJ2-7; D is perhaps TRBD2 (5 bases). The V end was cut by 2 bases, the J end by 7 bases, with 18 bases between. The CDR3 runs 15 residues. In germline, CDR1 is MNHEY, CDR2 SVGAGI. DNA of the CDR3: TGTGCCAGCAGTTACACCGGGAAGACCTGGGGTGAGCAGTACTTC. Translated: CASSYTGKTWGEQYF.

The chain is built from TRBV29-1 and TRBJ2-4; a possible D gene is TRBD1 (5 bases). The J call may not be correct, given that the DNA end is closer to TRBJ2-7. Germline-derived CDR1 and CDR2 are SQVTM and ANQGSEA. The CDR3 extends over 11 amino acids. In DNA form, the CDR3 reads TGCAGCGTGTTCAGGGAACACGAGCAGTACTTC. It encodes CSVFREHEQYF.

V gene TRBV29-1 combines with J gene TRBJ1-5; 8 nucleotides align to TRBD1. Per the germline V gene, CDR1 is SQVTM and CDR2 is ANQGSEA. The V segment lost 6 bases and the J segment 3 bases; nucleotides outside the gene matches: 4. The CDR3 sequence is 13 residues long. The CDR3 region has the DNA TGCAGCGTCGGGACAGGCCTCAATCAGCCCCAGCATTTT. Translating it yields CSVGTGLNQPQHF.

The chain uses TRBV12-3 or TRBV12-4 and TRBJ1-4; a weak D match, TRBD1 (6 bases). This CDR3 is built from 14 residues. Deletions cut 4 bases from V and 8 bases from J, with 14 bases between. CDR3 nucleotides: TGTGCCAGCAGTTCAGGGGCGAGGGAAGAAAAACTGTTTTTT. Translating it yields CASSSGAREEKLFF.

The V gene is TRBV3-1, the J gene TRBJ2-7; no clear D. Germline CDR1 reads LGHDT; CDR2 reads YNNKEL (reference sequence). The V end was cut by 4 bases, the J end by 1 base, with 11 bases between. CDR3 length: 14 amino acids. CDR3 residues: CASSRQKGSYEQYF. The CDR3 nucleotides read TGTGCCAGCAGCCGGCAAAAAGGGTCCTACGAGCAGTACTTC.

CDR3: CASSEDVYNEQFF. Written as DNA, the CDR3 is TGTGCCAGCAGTGAAGACGTGTACAATGAGCAGTTCTTC. V and J are TRBV6-1 and TRBJ2-1, with D uncertain. CDR3 size: 13 residues. The V and J ends lost 1 base and 4 bases respectively, with 5 bases between them. Looked up from germline, CDR1 is MNHNS and CDR2 is SASEGT.

DNA for the CDR3: TGTGCCAGCAGCCTCCGGACTAGCGGGGGGGCGACGCAGTATTTT. It specifies CASSLRTSGGATQYF. The J gene is TRBJ2-3, the V gene TRBV7-8; 15 nucleotides match TRBD2. From germline, CDR1 is SGHVS and CDR2 FQNEAQ. The CDR3 sequence is 15 residues long. V was pared by 5 bases and J by 9 bases, with 6 bases of the junction left unmatched.

The chain joins TRBV7-9 to TRBJ1-2; possibly TRBD1 for D (5 bases). Germline assignment: CDR1 SEHNR and CDR2 FQNEAQ (reference sequence). V lost 6 bases, J lost 13 bases, and 15 bases lay in between. This CDR3 region has 11 residues. CDR3 coding DNA: TGTGCCAGCAGTCACGGGACCGGGCTCACCTTC. It is translated as CASSHGTGLTF.

This clonotype was seen a single time. The chain joins TRBV6-5 to TRBJ2-7, with a tentative D call TRBD1 (7 bases). The V gene's germline CDR1 is MNHEY and CDR2 SVGAGI. The V end lost 4 bases, the J end lost 4 bases, and 11 bases lay between the germline ends. CDR3 length equals 13 residues. CDR3: CASSSGGYYEQYF. As DNA, the CDR3 is TGTGCCAGCAGTTCAGGGGGGTATTACGAGCAGTACTTC.

This rearrangement joins TRBV19 to TRBJ2-5; possibly TRBD2 for D (5 bases). Judging by the DNA end, TRBJ2-4 fits better; the J call may be wrong. The CDR3 is 13 amino acids. Germline V gene lookup returns CDR1 LNHDA and CDR2 SQIVND (reference sequence). The CDR3 loop reads CASSISGLNIQYF. The CDR3 DNA follows: TGTGCCAGTAGTATATCGGGGTTAAACATTCAGTACTTC.